What follows are 8 T cell receptor beta chains derived from one specimen sequenced in a study of blood T cell repertoires in COVID-19. The table came from immunoSEQ multiplex PCR; TCRdb's copy has only in-frame clones and leaves some out. The sample shows hundreds of thousands of clones, 85% to 90% of them seen only once. Material: PBMCs or T cells enriched from blood (not recorded which). The receptors stem from a man younger than 45 who had recovered from COVID-19.

This chain joins TRBV4-1 and TRBJ2-7; 9 nucleotides match TRBD1. V lost 3 bases and J lost 2; bases outside the gene matches: 5. The CDR3 has 15 amino acids. The V gene's germline CDR1 is MGHRA and CDR2 YSYEKL. The CDR3 protein is CASSHYRGRTYEQYF. The CDR3 DNA is TGCGCCAGCAGCCACTACAGGGGGCGCACCTACGAGCAGTACTTC.

J is TRBJ1-1 and V is TRBV28; D unclear. The CDR3 runs to 15 residues. Between the trimmed V and J ends, which lost 4 bases and 1 base, there was a span of 13 bases. Germline values: CDR1 MDHEN, CDR2 SYDVKM. The CDR3 sequence is CASSSPLMANTEAFF. In DNA, the CDR3 is TGTGCCAGCAGTTCCCCATTGATGGCGAACACTGAAGCTTTCTTT.

This chain connects TRBV4-1 to TRBJ2-7, with D possibly being TRBD2 (6 bases). CDR1 is MGHRA, CDR2 YSYEKL, per germline. The CDR3 totals 15 residues. V lost 5 bases, J lost 4 bases, and 18 bases lay in between. The CDR3 bases are TGCGCCAGCAGCGGGGAATGGAGGGGTAGGTACGAGCAGTACTTC. Its translation: CASSGEWRGRYEQYF.

The chain links TRBV7-2 to TRBJ1-2; 10 nucleotides align to TRBD1. The V segment lost 4 bases and the J segment 8 bases; nucleotides outside the gene matches: 7. The CDR3 length is 14 residues. Germline V CDR1 and CDR2: SGHTA, FQGNSA. DNA for the CDR3: TGTGCCAGCAGCTCTACCGGGACAGGGGTCGGCTACACCTTC. Amino acids: CASSSTGTGVGYTF. Drawing the rest from reference TRBV7-2 and TRBJ1-2, the complete variable domain is GAGVSQSPSNKVTEKGKDVELRCDPISGHTALYWYRQSLGQGLEFLIYFQGNSAPDKSGLPSDRFSAERTGGSVSTLTIQRTQQEDSAVYLCASSSTGTGVGYTFGSGTRLTVV.

V and J are TRBV7-2 and TRBJ1-1; 9 nucleotides match TRBD1. The CDR3 sequence is 18 residues long. The V gene's germline CDR1 is SGHTA and CDR2 FQGNSA. Losses at the gene ends were 5 bases for V and 5 bases for J; bases not matched to a gene: 18. The CDR3 here is CASSPPTGQGEVGTEAFF. For the CDR3, the DNA is TGTGCCAGCAGCCCACCAACGGGACAGGGTGAGGTGGGAACTGAAGCTTTCTTT. The entire variable domain, with the rest obtained from reference TRBV7-2 and TRBJ1-1, is as follows: GAGVSQSPSNKVTEKGKDVELRCDPISGHTALYWYRQSLGQGLEFLIYFQGNSAPDKSGLPSDRFSAERTGGSVSTLTIQRTQQEDSAVYLCASSPPTGQGEVGTEAFFGQGTRLTVV.

The chain carries TRBV12-3 or TRBV12-4 and TRBJ1-6, with D hard to call. The germline V and J ends were trimmed by 6 bases and 6 bases, with 9 bases remaining between them. The CDR3 extends over 13 amino acids. The CDR3 bases are TGTGCCAGCAGGACAATACGTAATTCACCCCTCCACTTT. Protein: CASRTIRNSPLHF.

The chain is built from TRBV18 and TRBJ1-5, with D possibly TRBD1 on 5 matching bases. CDR3 length equals 13 residues. Germline CDR1 and CDR2: KGHSH and LQKENI. V lost 6 bases and J 6 bases, leaving 12 bases between the germline ends. CDR3 loop: CASSLDRFQPQHF. The CDR3, as DNA: TGTGCCAGCTCCCTTGACAGATTTCAGCCCCAGCATTTT. The full variable domain, in which reference TRBV18 and TRBJ1-5 provide the parts outside the CDR3, is NAGVMQNPRHLVRRRGQEARLRCSPMKGHSHVYWYRQLPEEGLKFMVYLQKENIIDESGMPKERFSAEFPKEGPSILRIQQVVRGDSAAYFCASSLDRFQPQHFGDGTRLSIL.

The chain has TRBV5-1 and TRBJ1-1; TRBD1 matches at 7 bases. CDR3 length: 16 residues. From germline, CDR1 is SGHRS and CDR2 YFSETQ. The trim removed 4 bases at V and 0 bases at J, leaving 9 bases unmatched. The CDR3: CASSLTSGTVNTEAFF. The CDR3 nucleotides are TGCGCCAGCAGCCTCACCTCCGGGACAGTGAACACTGAAGCTTTCTTT.